One and the same sample provided the 5 T cell receptor beta chains below, sequenced in a study of cytomegalovirus exposure and HLA in healthy donors. PCR was performed using 60 Vbeta and 13 Jbeta primers. Profiled with immunoSEQ multiplex PCR; TCRdb holds only in-frame clones, not every one. The data show some 180,000 clones, around 83% seen once. Sequencing was carried out using PBMCs. Source of these receptors: a young woman in good health and CMV-seronegative.

This clone was detected once. This chain joins TRBV11-3 and TRBJ2-3; 9 nucleotides match TRBD2. CDR1 is SGHNT, CDR2 YENEEA, per germline. With 4 bases clipped from V and 4 bases from J, the junction kept 12 bases outside the gene matches. The length of the CDR3 is 17 residues. CDR3 sequence: CASSSAYRVAGADTQYF. As DNA, the CDR3 is TGTGCCAGCAGCTCGGCCTACCGCGTAGCGGGAGCAGATACGCAGTATTTT.

The chain has TRBV7-8 and TRBJ2-1; maybe TRBD1 (7 bases). The CDR3 has 17 residues. The germline V gene encodes CDR1 SGHVS and CDR2 FQNEAQ. The V and J ends lost 2 bases and 0 bases respectively, with 14 bases between them. CDR3 bases: TGTGCCAGCAGCTTAAAGGGGGCGGGGAGCTCCTACAATGAGCAGTTCTTC. This gives the protein CASSLKGAGSSYNEQFF.

The V and J genes are TRBV19 and TRBJ1-4, with a possible D match to TRBD1 (5 bases). Germline loops: CDR1 LNHDA, CDR2 SQIVND (reference sequence). Trimming cost V 6 bases and J 3 bases, with 11 bases left between them. The CDR3 is made up of 14 amino acids. The CDR3 bases are TGTGCCAGTAGATCAGGGAATGCTAATGAAAAACTGTTTTTT. Translation: CASRSGNANEKLFF.

This clone appeared once. The chain joins TRBV19 to TRBJ1-3; D unclear. Germline values: CDR1 LNHDA, CDR2 SQIVND (reference sequence). This CDR3 contains 14 residues. With 8 bases removed from V and 0 bases from J, the gap between germline ends came to 11 bases. CDR3 coding DNA: TGTGCCAGTGGAGGGAGAACCTCTGGAAACACCATATATTTT. Translated, it gives CASGGRTSGNTIYF. Supplemented by reference TRBV19 and TRBJ1-3, the full variable domain reads DGGITQSPKYLFRKEGQNVTLSCEQNLNHDAMYWYRQDPGQGLRLIYYSQIVNDFQKGDIAEGYSVSREKKESFPLTVTSAQKNPTAFYLCASGGRTSGNTIYFGEGSWLTVV.

The V gene is TRBV6-1, the J gene TRBJ2-3, with 8 bases aligning to TRBD2. Looked up from germline, CDR1 is MNHNS and CDR2 is SASEGT. V lost 3 bases, J lost 0 bases, and 2 bases stayed unmatched. This CDR3 contains 15 residues. CDR3: CASSDVAGSTDTQYF. Here the CDR3 DNA reads TGTGCCAGCAGTGATGTAGCGGGAAGCACAGATACGCAGTATTTT.